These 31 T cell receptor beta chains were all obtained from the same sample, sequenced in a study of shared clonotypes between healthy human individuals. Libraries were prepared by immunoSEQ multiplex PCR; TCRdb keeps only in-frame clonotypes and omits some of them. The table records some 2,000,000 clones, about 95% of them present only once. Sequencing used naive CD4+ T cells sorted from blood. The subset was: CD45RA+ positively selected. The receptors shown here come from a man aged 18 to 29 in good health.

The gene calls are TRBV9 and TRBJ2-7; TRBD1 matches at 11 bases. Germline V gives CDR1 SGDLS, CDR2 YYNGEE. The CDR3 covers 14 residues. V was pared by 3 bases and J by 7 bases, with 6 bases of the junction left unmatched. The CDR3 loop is CASSEGQGALEQYF. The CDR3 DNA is TGTGCCAGCAGCGAAGGACAGGGGGCATTGGAGCAGTACTTC.

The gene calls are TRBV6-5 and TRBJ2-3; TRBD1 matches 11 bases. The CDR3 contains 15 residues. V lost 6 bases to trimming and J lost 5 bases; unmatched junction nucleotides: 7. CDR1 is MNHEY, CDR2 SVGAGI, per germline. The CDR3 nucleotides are TGTGCCAGCAGACGGACAGGGGGCCTGGGAGATACGCAGTATTTT. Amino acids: CASRRTGGLGDTQYF.

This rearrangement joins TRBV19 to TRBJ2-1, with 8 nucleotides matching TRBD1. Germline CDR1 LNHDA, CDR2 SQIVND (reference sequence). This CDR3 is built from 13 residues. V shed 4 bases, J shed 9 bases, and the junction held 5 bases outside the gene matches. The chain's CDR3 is CASSSDRGVEQFF. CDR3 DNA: TGTGCCAGTAGTAGCGACAGGGGTGTTGAGCAGTTCTTC.

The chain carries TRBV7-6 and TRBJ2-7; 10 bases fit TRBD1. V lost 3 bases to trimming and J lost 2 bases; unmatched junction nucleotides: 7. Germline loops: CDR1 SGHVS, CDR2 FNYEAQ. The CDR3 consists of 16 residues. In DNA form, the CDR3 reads TGTGCCAGCAGCTTGACCTCGGGACAGGGGACCTACGAGCAGTACTTC. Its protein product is CASSLTSGQGTYEQYF.

The CDR3 sequence: CASSLALDRVSYNEQFF. The CDR3, as DNA: TGTGCCAGCAGCTTAGCGCTAGACAGGGTATCCTACAATGAGCAGTTCTTC. The chain combines TRBV7-2 with TRBJ2-1, with TRBD1 identical over 7 bases. Germline CDR1 reads SGHTA; CDR2 reads FQGNSA. The V gene end was trimmed by 0 bases and the J gene end by 1 base; junction bases not matched to a gene: 6. This CDR3 region has 17 residues.

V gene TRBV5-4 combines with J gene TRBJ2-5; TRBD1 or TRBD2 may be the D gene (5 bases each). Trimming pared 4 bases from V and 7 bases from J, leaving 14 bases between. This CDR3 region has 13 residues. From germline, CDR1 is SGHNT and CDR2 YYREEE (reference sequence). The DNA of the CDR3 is TGTGCCAGCAGCGTGAGGGGTGAAGGGACCCAGTACTTC. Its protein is CASSVRGEGTQYF.

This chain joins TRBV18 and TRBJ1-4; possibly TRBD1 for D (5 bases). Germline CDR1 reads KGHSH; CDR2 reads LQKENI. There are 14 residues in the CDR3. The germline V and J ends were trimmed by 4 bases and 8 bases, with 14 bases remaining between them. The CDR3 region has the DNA TGTGCCAGCTCACGGGACGGCGCGGGCGAAAAACTGTTTTTT. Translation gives CASSRDGAGEKLFF.

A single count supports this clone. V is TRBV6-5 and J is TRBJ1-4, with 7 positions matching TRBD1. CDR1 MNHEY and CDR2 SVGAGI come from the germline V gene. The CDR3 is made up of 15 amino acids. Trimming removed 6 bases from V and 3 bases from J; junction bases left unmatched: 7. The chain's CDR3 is CASRRQGKANEKLFF. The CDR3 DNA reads TGTGCCAGCAGGCGACAGGGAAAGGCTAATGAAAAACTGTTTTTT.

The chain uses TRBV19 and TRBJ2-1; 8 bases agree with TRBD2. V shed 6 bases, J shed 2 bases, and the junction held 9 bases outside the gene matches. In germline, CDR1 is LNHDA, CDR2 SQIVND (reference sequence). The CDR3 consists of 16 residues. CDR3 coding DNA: TGTGCCAGTAGAAGGGATCAAGCGGGAGCCTACAATGAGCAGTTCTTC. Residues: CASRRDQAGAYNEQFF. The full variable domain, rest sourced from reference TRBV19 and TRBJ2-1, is DGGITQSPKYLFRKEGQNVTLSCEQNLNHDAMYWYRQDPGQGLRLIYYSQIVNDFQKGDIAEGYSVSREKKESFPLTVTSAQKNPTAFYLCASRRDQAGAYNEQFFGPGTRLTVL.

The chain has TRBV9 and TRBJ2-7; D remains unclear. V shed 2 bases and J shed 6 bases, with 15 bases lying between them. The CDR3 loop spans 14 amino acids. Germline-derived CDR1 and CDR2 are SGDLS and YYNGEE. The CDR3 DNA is TGTGCCAGCAGCGTCGGCCCTAGTGAGGCCGAGCAGTACTTC. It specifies CASSVGPSEAEQYF.

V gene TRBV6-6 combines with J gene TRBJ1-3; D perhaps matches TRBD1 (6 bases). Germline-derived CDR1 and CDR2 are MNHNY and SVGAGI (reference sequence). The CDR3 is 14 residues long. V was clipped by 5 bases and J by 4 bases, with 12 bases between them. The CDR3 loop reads CASSPPGVGNTIYF. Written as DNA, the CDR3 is TGTGCCAGCAGTCCTCCAGGGGTAGGAAACACCATATATTTT.

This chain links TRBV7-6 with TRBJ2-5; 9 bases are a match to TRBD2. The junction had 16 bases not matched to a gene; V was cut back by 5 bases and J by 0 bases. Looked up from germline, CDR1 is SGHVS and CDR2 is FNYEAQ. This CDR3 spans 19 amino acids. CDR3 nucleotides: TGTGCCAGCAGCGGGTGGCAGGGGAGCCTAGCGGGGAACCAAGAGACCCAGTACTTC. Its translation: CASSGWQGSLAGNQETQYF. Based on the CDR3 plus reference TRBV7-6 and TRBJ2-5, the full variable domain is GAGVSQSPRYKVTKRGQDVALRCDPISGHVSLYWYRQALGQGPEFLTYFNYEAQQDKSGLPNDRFSAERPEGSISTLTIQRTEQRDSAMYRCASSGWQGSLAGNQETQYFGPGTRLLVL.

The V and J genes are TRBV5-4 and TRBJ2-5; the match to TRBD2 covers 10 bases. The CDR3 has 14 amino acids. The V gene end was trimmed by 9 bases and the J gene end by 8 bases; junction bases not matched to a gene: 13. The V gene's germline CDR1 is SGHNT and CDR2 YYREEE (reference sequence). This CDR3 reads CATFSASGSNTQYF. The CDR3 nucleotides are TGTGCCACCTTCTCGGCTAGCGGGAGTAACACCCAGTACTTC.

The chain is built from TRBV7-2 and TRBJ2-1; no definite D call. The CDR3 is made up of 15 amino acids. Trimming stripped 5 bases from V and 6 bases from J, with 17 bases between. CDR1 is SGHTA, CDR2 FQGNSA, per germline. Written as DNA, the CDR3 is TGTGCCAGCAGCCCCTCTAGGGCGTTGTCCAATGAGCAGTTCTTC. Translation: CASSPSRALSNEQFF.

CDR3 loop: CASSIRGVVTEAFF. In DNA, the CDR3 is TGTGCCAGTAGTATCAGGGGCGTTGTCACTGAAGCTTTCTTT. The J gene is TRBJ1-1, the V gene TRBV19; D might be TRBD1 (6 bases). The CDR3 is 14 amino acids. Germline CDR1 LNHDA, CDR2 SQIVND (reference sequence). Between the trimmed V and J ends, which lost 3 bases and 4 bases, there was a span of 12 bases.

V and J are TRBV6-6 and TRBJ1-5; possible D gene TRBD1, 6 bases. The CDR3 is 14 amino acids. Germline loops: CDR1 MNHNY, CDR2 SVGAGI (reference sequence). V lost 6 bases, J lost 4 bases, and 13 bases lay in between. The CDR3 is CASSDGTPNQPQHF. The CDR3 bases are TGTGCCAGCAGCGACGGGACACCGAATCAGCCCCAGCATTTT.

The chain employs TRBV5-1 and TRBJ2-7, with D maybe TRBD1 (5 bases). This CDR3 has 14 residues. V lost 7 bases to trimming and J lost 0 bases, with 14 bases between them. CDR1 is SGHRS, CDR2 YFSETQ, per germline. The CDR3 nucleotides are TGCGCCAGCGGGCGTGGGGCAGACTCCTACGAGCAGTACTTC. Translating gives CASGRGADSYEQYF.

The CDR3 spells CASSQGRLGDREAFF. The CDR3 DNA reads as TGCGCCAGCAGCCAAGGTAGACTCGGGGACCGGGAAGCTTTCTTT. This chain uses TRBV4-1 with TRBJ1-1, with D possibly matching TRBD1 (5 bases). The germline CDR1 and CDR2 sequences are MGHRA and YSYEKL. V lost 1 base, J lost 8 bases, and 17 bases lay in between. The CDR3 runs to 15 residues.

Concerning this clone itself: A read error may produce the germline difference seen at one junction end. The CDR3 DNA reads as TGTGCCAGCAGCGGACTACAGGGGCTGAAGACTGAAGCTTTCTTT. Amino acids: CASSGLQGLKTEAFF. The chain combines TRBV5-6 with TRBJ1-1; the match to TRBD1 covers 7 bases. Germline V gives CDR1 SGHDT, CDR2 YYEEEE. The CDR3 totals 15 residues.

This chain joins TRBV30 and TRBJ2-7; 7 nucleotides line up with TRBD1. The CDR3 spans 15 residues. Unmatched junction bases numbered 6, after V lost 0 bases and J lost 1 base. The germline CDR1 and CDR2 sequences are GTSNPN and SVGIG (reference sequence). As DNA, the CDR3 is TGTGCCTGGAGTGTACAGGGACAGATATCCTACGAGCAGTACTTC. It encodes CAWSVQGQISYEQYF.

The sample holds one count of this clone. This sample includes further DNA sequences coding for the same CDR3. This CDR3 is CSVGQGSTEAFF. DNA for the CDR3: TGCAGCGTTGGGCAGGGTAGCACTGAAGCTTTCTTT. The chain couples TRBV29-1 to TRBJ1-1; D may be TRBD1 (5 bases). The CDR3 length is 12 residues. CDR1 and CDR2 from the germline V gene are SQVTM and ANQGSEA. Trimming removed 4 bases at V and 4 bases at J, with 10 bases between.

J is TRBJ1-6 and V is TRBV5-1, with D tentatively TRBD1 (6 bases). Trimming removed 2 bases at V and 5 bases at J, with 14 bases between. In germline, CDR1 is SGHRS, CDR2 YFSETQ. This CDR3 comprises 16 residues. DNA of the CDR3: TGCGCCAGCAGCTTAACACTCGGACAGAATAATTCACCCCTCCACTTT. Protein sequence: CASSLTLGQNNSPLHF.

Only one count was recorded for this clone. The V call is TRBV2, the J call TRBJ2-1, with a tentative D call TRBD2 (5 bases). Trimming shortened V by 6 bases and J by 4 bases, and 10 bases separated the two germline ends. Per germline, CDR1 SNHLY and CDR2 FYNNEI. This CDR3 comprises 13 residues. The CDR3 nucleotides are TGTGCCAGCAGCATACTAGGGTACAATGAGCAGTTCTTC. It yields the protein CASSILGYNEQFF. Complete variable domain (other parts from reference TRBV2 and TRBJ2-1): EPEVTQTPSHQVTQMGQEVILRCVPISNHLYFYWYRQILGQKVEFLVSFYNNEISEKSEIFDDQFSVERPDGSNFTLKIRSTKLEDSAMYFCASSILGYNEQFFGPGTRLTVL.

CDR3 residues: CASSLAEGVSNTGELFF. Here the CDR3 DNA reads TGCGCCAGCAGCTTGGCCGAGGGGGTCTCGAACACCGGGGAGCTGTTTTTT. V usage is TRBV5-1 and J usage is TRBJ2-2, with D possibly TRBD1 on 6 matching bases. The CDR3 covers 17 residues. Deletions cut 0 bases from V and 0 bases from J, with 12 bases between. Germline V gene data show CDR1 as SGHRS and CDR2 as YFSETQ.

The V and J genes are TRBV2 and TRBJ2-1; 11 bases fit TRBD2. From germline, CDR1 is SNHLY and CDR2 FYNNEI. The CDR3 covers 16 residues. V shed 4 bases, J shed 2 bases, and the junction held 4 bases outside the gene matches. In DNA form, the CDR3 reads TGTGCCAGCAGTGTTAGCGGGAGGGCCGCCTACAATGAGCAGTTCTTC. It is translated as CASSVSGRAAYNEQFF.

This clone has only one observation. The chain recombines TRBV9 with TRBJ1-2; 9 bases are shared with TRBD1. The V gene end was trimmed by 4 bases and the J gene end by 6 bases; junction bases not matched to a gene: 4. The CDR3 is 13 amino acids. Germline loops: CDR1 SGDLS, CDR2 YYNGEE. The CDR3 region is CASSPRTGDGYTF. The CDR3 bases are TGTGCCAGCAGCCCCAGGACAGGGGATGGCTACACCTTC. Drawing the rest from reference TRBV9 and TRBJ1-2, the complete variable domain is DSGVTQTPKHLITATGQRVTLRCSPRSGDLSVYWYQQSLDQGLQFLIQYYNGEERAKGNILERFSAQQFPDLHSELNLSSLELGDSALYFCASSPRTGDGYTFGSGTRLTVV.

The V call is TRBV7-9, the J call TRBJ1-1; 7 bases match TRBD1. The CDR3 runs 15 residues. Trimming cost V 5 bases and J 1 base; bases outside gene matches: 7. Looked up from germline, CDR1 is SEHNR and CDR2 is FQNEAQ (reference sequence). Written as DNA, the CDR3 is TGTGCCAGCAGCGCCAGACAGGGTACGAACACTGAAGCTTTCTTT. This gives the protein CASSARQGTNTEAFF.

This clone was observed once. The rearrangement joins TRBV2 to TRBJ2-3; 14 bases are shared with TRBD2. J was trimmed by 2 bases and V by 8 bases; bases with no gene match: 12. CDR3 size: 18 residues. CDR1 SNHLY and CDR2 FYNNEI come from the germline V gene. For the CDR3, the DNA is TGTGCCAGCGCCCGGGGACTAGCGGGAGTTAGGGTCACAGATACGCAGTATTTT. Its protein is CASARGLAGVRVTDTQYF.

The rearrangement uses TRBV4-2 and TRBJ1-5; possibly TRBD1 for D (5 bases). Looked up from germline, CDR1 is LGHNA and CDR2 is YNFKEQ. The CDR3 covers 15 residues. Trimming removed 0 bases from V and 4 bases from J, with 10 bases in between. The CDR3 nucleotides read TGTGCCAGCAGCCAAGAAGCGGGACCTAATCAGCCCCAGCATTTT. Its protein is CASSQEAGPNQPQHF.

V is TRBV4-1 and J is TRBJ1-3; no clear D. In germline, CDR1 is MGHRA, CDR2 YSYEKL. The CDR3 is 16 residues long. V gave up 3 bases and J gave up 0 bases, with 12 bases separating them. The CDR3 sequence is CASSHPGSNSGNTIYF. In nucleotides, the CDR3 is TGCGCCAGCAGCCACCCCGGTAGCAACTCTGGAAACACCATATATTTT.

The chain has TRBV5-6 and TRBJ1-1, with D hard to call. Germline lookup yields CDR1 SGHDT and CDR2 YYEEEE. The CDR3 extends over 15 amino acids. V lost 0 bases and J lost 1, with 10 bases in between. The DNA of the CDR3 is TGTGCCAGCAGCTTGGTTCTTAGAGGGAACACTGAAGCTTTCTTT. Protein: CASSLVLRGNTEAFF.